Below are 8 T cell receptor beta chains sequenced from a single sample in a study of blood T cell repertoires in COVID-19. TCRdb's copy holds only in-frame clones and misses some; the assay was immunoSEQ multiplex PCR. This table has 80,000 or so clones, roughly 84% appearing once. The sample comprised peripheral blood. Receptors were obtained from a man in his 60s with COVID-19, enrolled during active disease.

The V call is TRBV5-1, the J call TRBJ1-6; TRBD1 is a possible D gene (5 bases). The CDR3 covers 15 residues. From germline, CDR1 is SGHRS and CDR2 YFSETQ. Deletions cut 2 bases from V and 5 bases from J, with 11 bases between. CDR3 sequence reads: CASSFGSGNNSPLHF. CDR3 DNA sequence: TGCGCCAGCAGCTTTGGGTCAGGGAATAATTCACCCCTCCACTTT.

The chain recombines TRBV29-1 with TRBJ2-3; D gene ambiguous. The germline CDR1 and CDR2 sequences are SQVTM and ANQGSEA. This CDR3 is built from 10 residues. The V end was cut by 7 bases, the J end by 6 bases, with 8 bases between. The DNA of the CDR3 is TGCAGCGGGGGTGCGGATACGCAGTATTTT. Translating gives CSGGADTQYF.

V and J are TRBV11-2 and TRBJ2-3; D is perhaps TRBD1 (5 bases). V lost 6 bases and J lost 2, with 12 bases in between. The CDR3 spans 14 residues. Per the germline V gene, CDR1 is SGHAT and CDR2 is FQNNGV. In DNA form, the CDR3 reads TGTGCCAGCAGACTTAGACAGAACACAGATACGCAGTATTTT. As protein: CASRLRQNTDTQYF.

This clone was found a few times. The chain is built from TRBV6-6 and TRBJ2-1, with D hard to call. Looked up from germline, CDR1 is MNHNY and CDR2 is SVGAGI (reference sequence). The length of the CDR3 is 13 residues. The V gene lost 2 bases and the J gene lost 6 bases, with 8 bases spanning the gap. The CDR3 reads CASSYVQANEQFF. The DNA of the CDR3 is TGTGCCAGCAGTTACGTGCAGGCCAATGAGCAGTTCTTC.

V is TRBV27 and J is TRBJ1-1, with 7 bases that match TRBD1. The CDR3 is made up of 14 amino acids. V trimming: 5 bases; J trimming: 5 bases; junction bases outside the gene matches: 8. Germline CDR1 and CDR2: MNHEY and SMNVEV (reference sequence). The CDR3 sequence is CASSLDRARTEAFF. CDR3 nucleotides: TGTGCCAGCAGTCTAGACAGGGCTAGGACTGAAGCTTTCTTT.

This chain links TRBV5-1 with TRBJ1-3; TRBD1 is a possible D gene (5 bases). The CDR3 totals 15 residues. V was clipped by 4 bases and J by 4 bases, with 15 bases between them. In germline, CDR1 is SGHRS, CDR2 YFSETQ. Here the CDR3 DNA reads TGCGCCAGCAGCGTTGTAGGGGTAGCCGGAAACACCATATATTTT. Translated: CASSVVGVAGNTIYF.

CDR3 bases: TGTGCCAGCAGTGTAGACTGGGGACAGACTTGGACCGAGCGCAGCGATGAGCAGTTCTTC. Protein sequence: CASSVDWGQTWTERSDEQFF. V usage is TRBV6-1 and J usage is TRBJ2-1, with 7 bases aligning to TRBD1. The germline V gene has CDR1 MNHNS and CDR2 SASEGT. This CDR3 has 20 amino acids. J lost 8 bases, V lost 4 bases, and 26 bases had no gene match.

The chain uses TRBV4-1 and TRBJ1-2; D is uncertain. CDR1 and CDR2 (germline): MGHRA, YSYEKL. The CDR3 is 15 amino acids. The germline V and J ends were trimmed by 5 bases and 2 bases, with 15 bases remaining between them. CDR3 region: CASSTFLGANYGYTF. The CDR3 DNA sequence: TGCGCCAGCAGCACTTTTCTCGGAGCCAACTATGGCTACACCTTC.